Listed below are T cell receptor beta chains from one sample, sequenced in a study of regulatory T cells in long-lasting Graves disease. TCRdb processed the multiplex PCR reads anew with MiXCR; each CDR3 protein has one entry. Of about 470,000 distinct CDR3 sequences in the sample, around 14% are singletons; the top ten hold approximately 15%. In addition, the sample was reused for a study of T cells in Graves' hyperthyroidism and ophthalmopathy.

Sequenced material: peripheral blood mononuclear cells (PBMCs), taken at new diagnosis, from a patient treated with antithyroid drugs. The source is a woman under 40 with Graves disease. Both conserved end residues are part of each CDR3. The D gene is left open where the match is weak. Clone size is given for some rows only: seen once, a few or many times, or a class if the clone is expanded.

v_gene: TRBV28; d_gene: TRBD1; len: 18; j_gene: TRBJ1-2; abundance: many; CDR3nt: TGTGCCAGCAGTTTTCCCGGGACAGGGGGCCCAAAGAACTATGGCTACACCTTC; CDR3aa: CASSFPGTGGPKNYGYTF
v_gene: TRBV27; d_gene: NA; len: 15; j_gene: TRBJ1-1; abundance: once; CDR3nt: TGTGCCAGCAGTTCCTGGGAGGGGCTGAACACTGAAGCTTTCTTT; CDR3aa: CASSSWEGLNTEAFF
v_gene: TRBV2; d_gene: NA; len: 13; j_gene: TRBJ1-1; abundance: few; CDR3nt: TGTACCAGCAGTATGGACAGGAACACTGAAGCTTTCTTT; CDR3aa: CTSSMDRNTEAFF
v_gene: TRBV10-3; d_gene: TRBD2; len: 14; j_gene: TRBJ2-7; abundance: NA; CDR3nt: TGTGCCATCAGCCAGCGGGAGAGGGCCTACGAGCAGTACTTC; CDR3aa: CAISQRERAYEQYF
v_gene: TRBV6-1; d_gene: NA; len: 14; j_gene: TRBJ2-7; abundance: many; CDR3nt: TGTGCCACCTCACGAGTGGGAGGAGGGTACGAGCAGTACTTC; CDR3aa: CATSRVGGGYEQYF
v_gene: TRBV15; d_gene: TRBD1; len: 15; j_gene: TRBJ2-7; abundance: many; CDR3nt: TGTGCCACCAGCGCTCGAGGACAGGGGGCCTACGAGCAGTACTTC; CDR3aa: CATSARGQGAYEQYF
v_gene: TRBV28; d_gene: NA; len: 14; j_gene: TRBJ1-4; abundance: few; CDR3nt: TGTGCCAGCAGTCCGCACGGGATGAATGAAAAACTGTTTTTT; CDR3aa: CASSPHGMNEKLFF
v_gene: TRBV28; d_gene: TRBD2; len: 17; j_gene: TRBJ2-1; abundance: few; CDR3nt: TGTGCCAGCAGCTACCTGCGGACTAGCGGGAGGGTAGGTGAGCAGTTCTTC; CDR3aa: CASSYLRTSGRVGEQFF
v_gene: TRBV18; d_gene: TRBD1; len: 14; j_gene: TRBJ2-7; abundance: NA; CDR3nt: TGTGCCAGCTCACCCTTGACAGGGGCGTTCGAGCAGTACTTC; CDR3aa: CASSPLTGAFEQYF
v_gene: TRBV10-2; d_gene: NA; len: 15; j_gene: TRBJ2-2; abundance: NA; CDR3nt: TGCGCCAGCAGTGAAGGGCTGGCGGTAACCGGGGAGCTGTTTTTT; CDR3aa: CASSEGLAVTGELFF
v_gene: TRBV6-2/TRBV6-3; d_gene: TRBD1; len: 17; j_gene: TRBJ2-6; abundance: NA; CDR3nt: TGTGCCAGCAGTTTTGGACAGGGGTACTCTGGGGCCAACGTCCTGACTTTC; CDR3aa: CASSFGQGYSGANVLTF
v_gene: TRBV7-8; d_gene: TRBD1; len: 16; j_gene: TRBJ2-5; abundance: few; CDR3nt: TGTGCCAGCAGCCTTAGCCCGGGACAGGGAGGAGAGACCCAGTACTTC; CDR3aa: CASSLSPGQGGETQYF
v_gene: TRBV10-3; d_gene: TRBD1; len: 17; j_gene: TRBJ2-1; abundance: NA; CDR3nt: TGTGCCATCAGGGGACAGCCACCCGTCGGCTCCTACAATGAGCAGTTCTTC; CDR3aa: CAIRGQPPVGSYNEQFF
v_gene: TRBV19; d_gene: NA; len: 16; j_gene: TRBJ1-2; abundance: few; CDR3nt: TGTGCCAGTAGTATAGCGCGCGGAACGCTTAACTATGGCTACACCTTC; CDR3aa: CASSIARGTLNYGYTF
v_gene: TRBV2; d_gene: TRBD2; len: 16; j_gene: TRBJ2-2; abundance: many; CDR3nt: TGTGCCAGCAGTTTGTTAGCGGGAGGGCCCTCCGGGGAGCTGTTTTTT; CDR3aa: CASSLLAGGPSGELFF
v_gene: TRBV29-1; d_gene: TRBD2; len: 14; j_gene: TRBJ2-2; abundance: few; CDR3nt: TGCAGCGCCTCGGGACTAATTTTCACCGGGGAGCTGTTTTTT; CDR3aa: CSASGLIFTGELFF
v_gene: TRBV20-1; d_gene: TRBD2; len: 15; j_gene: TRBJ2-1; abundance: many; CDR3nt: TGCAGTGCAACCAGCGGGAGGGCCTCCAACAATGAGCAGTTCTTC; CDR3aa: CSATSGRASNNEQFF
v_gene: TRBV20-1; d_gene: TRBD2; len: 15; j_gene: TRBJ2-7; abundance: many; CDR3nt: TGCAGTGCTAGTTCGGGACTAGGGGCAAGGGGCGAGCAGTACTTC; CDR3aa: CSASSGLGARGEQYF
v_gene: TRBV15; d_gene: TRBD1; len: 15; j_gene: TRBJ2-2; abundance: few; CDR3nt: TGTGCCACCAGCAGAGTCCTCCACAGGGGAGGGGAGCTGTTTTTT; CDR3aa: CATSRVLHRGGELFF
v_gene: TRBV2; d_gene: TRBD2; len: 15; j_gene: TRBJ2-3; abundance: many; CDR3nt: TGTGCCAGCAGGAAACTAGCGGGATTCACAGATACGCAGTATTTT; CDR3aa: CASRKLAGFTDTQYF
v_gene: TRBV2; d_gene: NA; len: 13; j_gene: TRBJ1-5; abundance: few; CDR3nt: TGTGCCAGCAGGGGACGGTTGAAGGAACCCCAGCATTTT; CDR3aa: CASRGRLKEPQHF
v_gene: TRBV20-1; d_gene: NA; len: 11; j_gene: TRBJ2-1; abundance: many; CDR3nt: TGCAGTGCTAGAGACCCTCCTGAGCAGTTCTTC; CDR3aa: CSARDPPEQFF
v_gene: TRBV20-1; d_gene: NA; len: 14; j_gene: TRBJ2-7; abundance: NA; CDR3nt: TGCAGTGCGAGGATAGGCGGTAGCTCCTACGAGCAGTACTTC; CDR3aa: CSARIGGSSYEQYF
v_gene: TRBV28; d_gene: TRBD1; len: 15; j_gene: TRBJ1-2; abundance: many; CDR3nt: TGTGCCATCCCGGTCACGGGACAGGGAGGCTATGGCTACACCTTC; CDR3aa: CAIPVTGQGGYGYTF
v_gene: TRBV2; d_gene: TRBD2; len: 15; j_gene: TRBJ2-7; abundance: NA; CDR3nt: TGTGCCAGCAGTGGGGCGGCTAGCGGGAGGTACGAGCAGTACTTC; CDR3aa: CASSGAASGRYEQYF
v_gene: TRBV4-1; d_gene: NA; len: 15; j_gene: TRBJ1-4; abundance: NA; CDR3nt: TGCGCCAGCAGCCCGTCGGGGGACATTAATGAAAAACTGTTTTTT; CDR3aa: CASSPSGDINEKLFF
v_gene: TRBV5-5; d_gene: NA; len: 16; j_gene: TRBJ2-7; abundance: NA; CDR3nt: TGTGCCAGCAGCTTGGTTCAGGACCCCAGCTTCAACGAGCAGTACTTC; CDR3aa: CASSLVQDPSFNEQYF
v_gene: TRBV19; d_gene: NA; len: 15; j_gene: TRBJ2-5; abundance: few; CDR3nt: TGTGCCAGTAGTACCCCCCGGTTCCCCATGGAGACCCAGTACTTC; CDR3aa: CASSTPRFPMETQYF
v_gene: TRBV5-1; d_gene: TRBD2; len: 15; j_gene: TRBJ2-5; abundance: NA; CDR3nt: TGCGCCAGCAGCTTGACTTCCGCGGGGGGAGAGACCCAGTACTTC; CDR3aa: CASSLTSAGGETQYF
v_gene: TRBV7-9; d_gene: NA; len: 16; j_gene: TRBJ1-3; abundance: few; CDR3nt: TGTGCCAGCAGAGAACGGGGAGCGGCCTCTGGAAACACCATATATTTT; CDR3aa: CASRERGAASGNTIYF
v_gene: TRBV20-1; d_gene: NA; len: 12; j_gene: TRBJ2-1; abundance: many; CDR3nt: TGCAGTGCCCGTCTTCCTTCGAATGAGCAGTTCTTC; CDR3aa: CSARLPSNEQFF
v_gene: TRBV18; d_gene: TRBD2; len: 15; j_gene: TRBJ2-1; abundance: few; CDR3nt: TGTGCCAGCTCACCCCGGACTAGCGGGGACAATGAGCAGTTCTTC; CDR3aa: CASSPRTSGDNEQFF
v_gene: TRBV30; d_gene: NA; len: 13; j_gene: TRBJ2-7; abundance: many; CDR3nt: TGTGCCTGGAGAAATAGCGTGGCCTACGAGCAGTACTTC; CDR3aa: CAWRNSVAYEQYF
v_gene: TRBV6-1; d_gene: TRBD1; len: 14; j_gene: TRBJ2-7; abundance: few; CDR3nt: TGTGCCAGCAGTGCGACGGACAGGGCTGCCGAGCAGTACTTC; CDR3aa: CASSATDRAAEQYF
v_gene: TRBV4-1; d_gene: NA; len: 12; j_gene: TRBJ2-3; abundance: many; CDR3nt: TGCGCCAGCAGCCAAGAGGTTGGTACGCAGTATTTT; CDR3aa: CASSQEVGTQYF
v_gene: TRBV12-3/TRBV12-4; d_gene: TRBD1; len: 15; j_gene: TRBJ2-3; abundance: many; CDR3nt: TGTGCCAGCAGCCCTCAGGGGGCCCTCACAGATACGCAGTATTTT; CDR3aa: CASSPQGALTDTQYF
v_gene: TRBV12-3/TRBV12-4; d_gene: NA; len: 14; j_gene: TRBJ2-7; abundance: many; CDR3nt: TGTGCCAGCAGTTTCGGCGGTACTACCTACGAGCAGTACTTC; CDR3aa: CASSFGGTTYEQYF
v_gene: TRBV24-1; d_gene: NA; len: 12; j_gene: TRBJ2-2; abundance: NA; CDR3nt: TGTGCCACCAAACCCCCGACCGGGGAGCTGTTTTTT; CDR3aa: CATKPPTGELFF
v_gene: TRBV28; d_gene: NA; len: 18; j_gene: TRBJ1-1; abundance: many; CDR3nt: TGTGCCAGCAGTTTATGGGGCCCCCGGCCCCTTGAGGACACTGAAGCTTTCTTT; CDR3aa: CASSLWGPRPLEDTEAFF
v_gene: TRBV20-1; d_gene: TRBD2; len: 15; j_gene: TRBJ2-3; abundance: many; CDR3nt: TGCAGTGCTAGGCTTAGCGGGAGTAGCGCAGATACGCAGTATTTT; CDR3aa: CSARLSGSSADTQYF
v_gene: TRBV6-2/TRBV6-3; d_gene: NA; len: 15; j_gene: TRBJ1-5; abundance: many; CDR3nt: TGTGCCAGCAGTTCCCTCAGGGATATCAATCAGCCCCAGCATTTT; CDR3aa: CASSSLRDINQPQHF
v_gene: TRBV27; d_gene: TRBD2; len: 19; j_gene: TRBJ2-1; abundance: many; CDR3nt: TGTGCCAGCAGACCCCAACTAGCGGGAGGGCCAACCACATACAATGAGCAGTTCTTC; CDR3aa: CASRPQLAGGPTTYNEQFF
v_gene: TRBV3-1; d_gene: TRBD2; len: 18; j_gene: TRBJ2-1; abundance: NA; CDR3nt: TGTGCCAGCAGCCAAGAGACTAGCGGGAGTAGAGTCGGCAATGAGCAGTTCTTC; CDR3aa: CASSQETSGSRVGNEQFF
v_gene: TRBV7-6; d_gene: NA; len: 14; j_gene: TRBJ1-2; abundance: few; CDR3nt: TGTGCCAGCAGCCCGGATTCCTTGGGCTATGGCTACACCTTC; CDR3aa: CASSPDSLGYGYTF
v_gene: TRBV5-1; d_gene: NA; len: 13; j_gene: TRBJ2-3; abundance: many; CDR3nt: TGCGCCAGCAGGACGGGAGTATCGGATACGCAGTATTTT; CDR3aa: CASRTGVSDTQYF
v_gene: TRBV5-4; d_gene: TRBD1; len: 14; j_gene: TRBJ2-5; abundance: NA; CDR3nt: TGTGCCAGCAGCATAACAGGGGACGGGGAGACCCAGTACTTC; CDR3aa: CASSITGDGETQYF
v_gene: TRBV9; d_gene: NA; len: 14; j_gene: TRBJ2-3; abundance: few; CDR3nt: TGTGCCAGCGGGACCGGGGCCCTAGAAAATACGCAGTATTTT; CDR3aa: CASGTGALENTQYF
v_gene: TRBV10-1; d_gene: TRBD2; len: 15; j_gene: TRBJ2-3; abundance: few; CDR3nt: TGCGCCAGCAGTGAAGGGACTAGCGGTAGAGATACGCAGTATTTT; CDR3aa: CASSEGTSGRDTQYF
v_gene: TRBV12-3/TRBV12-4; d_gene: NA; len: 12; j_gene: TRBJ2-7; abundance: many; CDR3nt: TGTGCCAGCAGTTCCCCTCCGGGGGAGCAGTACTTC; CDR3aa: CASSSPPGEQYF
v_gene: TRBV20-1; d_gene: NA; len: 12; j_gene: TRBJ1-1; abundance: many; CDR3nt: TGCAGTGCTAGATCAACGGACACTGAAGCTTTCTTT; CDR3aa: CSARSTDTEAFF
v_gene: TRBV10-3; d_gene: NA; len: 13; j_gene: TRBJ2-4; abundance: many; CDR3nt: TGTGCCATCAGTGACTTGGACAGAAACATTCAGTACTTC; CDR3aa: CAISDLDRNIQYF
v_gene: TRBV18; d_gene: NA; len: 15; j_gene: TRBJ2-2; abundance: many; CDR3nt: TGTGCCAGCTCACTATTGGACAGACTGACCGGGGAGCTGTTTTTT; CDR3aa: CASSLLDRLTGELFF
v_gene: TRBV19; d_gene: TRBD1; len: 16; j_gene: TRBJ1-1; abundance: few; CDR3nt: TGTGCCAGTAGTATCTTCAGGGGGCGAGGGAACACTGAAGCTTTCTTT; CDR3aa: CASSIFRGRGNTEAFF